The following is a TCR beta chain sequence with its context. Its antigen is currently unknown. V lost 7 bases, J lost 7 bases, and 10 bases lay in between. This CDR3 contains 11 residues. Per the germline V gene, CDR1 is MDHEN and CDR2 is SYDVKM. This specimen belongs to a study of OX40 agonist ivuxolimab in advanced cancers. Overall study: Clinicians treated patients with ivuxolimab, an agonistic anti-OX40 (CD134) antibody. Prior anti-PD-1, anti-PD-L1 or anti-CTLA-4 therapy was allowed; 30% to 40% had some. Dose-escalation patients suffered from hepatocellular carcinoma, melanoma, renal cell or head and neck cancer. Study-wide points: CD8+ T cells (on average) carried more expanded clones than CD4+ T cells.

Sequencing used immunoSEQ multiplex PCR; TCRdb keeps in-frame clones, though not all of them. The repertoire holds nearly 110,000 clones, with 90% as singletons. The rearrangement links TRBV28 to TRBJ1-1; D uncertain. The material was CD4+ or CD8+ T cells sorted from blood, obtained in a trial of the OX40 agonist ivuxolimab. This clonotype was obtained from an adult with an advanced solid tumor such as melanoma, head and neck, liver or kidney cancer. The CDR3 DNA is TGTGCCAGCACCCAAGCCCATGAAGCTTTCTTT. Amino acid sequence: CASTQAHEAFF.